The clone carrying this T cell receptor beta chain was picked up one time. Its antigen is as yet unknown. These data come from a study of sequential checkpoint blockade in melanoma. Turning to the study itself: TCRbeta immunosequencing was performed on DNA from more than 75 pretreatment melanoma tumor samples. Matched biopsies came pretreatment and at week 13 for twenty-two patients.

General study findings and limits: Mutational load did not correlate with tumor T-cell fraction or clonality. Rising tumor T-cell fraction and clonality meant about 30 times likelier benefit.

The sample's treatment: randomized to nivolumab then ipilimumab (arm A) or the reverse (arm B). Assay: immunoSEQ multiplex PCR; the TCRdb copy retains only in-frame clones and omits some. The repertoire holds 6,000 or so clones, with about 25% as singletons. The material was tumor tissue (inferred from file names), obtained from a patient given nivolumab and ipilimumab in sequence. The clonotype comes from a human donor with melanoma.

The CDR3: CASSLAPSGGAGNEQFF. In DNA, the CDR3 is TGCGCCAGCAGCTTGGCCCCTAGCGGGGGGGCCGGCAATGAGCAGTTCTTC. The genes are TRBV5-1 and TRBJ2-1; 12 bases align to TRBD2. The CDR3 consists of 17 residues. Unmatched junction bases numbered 7, after V lost 0 bases and J lost 6 bases. Per the germline V gene, CDR1 is SGHRS and CDR2 is YFSETQ.